This T cell receptor beta chain was obtained from a study of CD8 T cells in ankylosing spondylitis (dated by TCRdb to the late 2010s). Regarding the study in general: To find TCR variants linked to disease, the study profiled T cell receptor beta repertoires in ankylosing spondylitis patients and healthy donors. Peripheral blood was sampled, and synovial fluid was also collected from ankylosing spondylitis patients. The full study cohort was made up of approximately 24 ankylosing spondylitis patients and about a hundred healthy donors. Study-wide findings and limitations: A CD8+ phenotype was shown by the disease-linked clones, which were found at relatively low frequencies in peripheral blood. Some TCR beta motif variants had previously been reported in synovial fluid and blood of reactive arthritis patients, which suggested common disease-initiation mechanisms. The disease-linked clones were reported to be significantly enriched in matched synovial fluid samples from ankylosing spondylitis patients. Blood from ankylosing spondylitis patients appeared to be characterized by a TCR beta motif composed of several highly homologous amino acid variants.

A note on this clonotype: It lacks a known antigen. Per-base quality was not reported, and no clone a single base away is much larger than it.

The V and J ends are trimmed by 6 bases and 2 bases, leaving 11 bases between them. CDR1 and CDR2 are read off the germline V gene (reference sequence) as MNHEY and SMNVEV. Reading from cysteine to phenylalanine, the CDR3 counts 15 amino acids. Just the 45-base CDR3 DNA is kept, in frame starting at base 1. The listed sequencing device is Illumina HiSeq 2500. TCR beta libraries were prepared by quantitative 5'-RACE with molecular barcodes. The study's own analysis went as follows. A new computational method based on a probabilistic model of VDJ rearrangement was used to identify disease-linked TCR variants. The public reads were run again by TCRdb, first through fastp at Q25 and then through MiXCR, and only productive beta chains were kept. Every CDR3 protein is listed once, alongside the most common genes and DNA of its rows. TCRdb, not the original authors, processed these V and J calls. In this sample the table shows hundreds of thousands of distinct CDR3 sequences, about 11% of which occur a single time. The ten top clones hold approximately 0.46% of the sample.

The material sequenced was blood, either unsorted or a sorted T cell fraction (not recorded which). The TCR comes from a male donor with ankylosing spondylitis. Recombination connected TRBV27 to TRBJ2-6; a confident D gene designation cannot be given. The nucleotide sequence reads as follows: TGTGCCAGCAGGGATCAATGGGCTGGGGCCAACGTCCTGACTTTC. Translated, it gives CASRDQWAGANVLTF.